The 32 T cell receptor beta chains given below trace back to one sample, sequenced in a study of cytomegalovirus exposure and HLA in healthy donors. The PCR employed 60 Vbeta primers together with 13 Jbeta primers. Only in-frame clones appear in the TCRdb table, and some are missing; sequencing was by immunoSEQ multiplex PCR. Of 160,000 or so clones listed, approximately 79% are singletons. Input material: PBMCs. All receptors come from a man between 35 and 55 years old in good health and CMV-seropositive.

This clone was recorded only once. This chain connects TRBV19 to TRBJ2-3; 9 positions agree with TRBD1. CDR1 and CDR2 from the germline V gene are LNHDA and SQIVND (reference sequence). Trimming cost V 10 bases and J 5 bases; bases outside gene matches: 10. The CDR3 spans 14 residues. The CDR3 nucleotides read TGTGCCAATAACAGGGGGCGGGAGCGAGATACGCAGTATTTT. Its translation is CANNRGRERDTQYF.

The rearrangement links TRBV5-4 to TRBJ2-7; D is possibly TRBD2 (5 bases). The germline CDR1 and CDR2 sequences are SGHNT and YYREEE (reference sequence). The CDR3 extends over 14 amino acids. V was pared by 0 bases and J by 5 bases, with 12 bases between. The CDR3 loop reads CASSLESGYHEQYF. The CDR3, as DNA: TGTGCCAGCAGCTTGGAGTCGGGGTACCACGAGCAGTACTTC.

V gene TRBV6-1 combines with J gene TRBJ2-2, with D possibly TRBD2 on 5 matching bases. The CDR3 consists of 14 residues. The V end was cut by 2 bases, the J end by 7 bases, with 11 bases between. Looked up from germline, CDR1 is MNHNS and CDR2 is SASEGT. CDR3 amino acids: CASSERRAIGELFF. Written as DNA, the CDR3 is TGTGCCAGCAGTGAAAGGCGGGCGATCGGGGAGCTGTTTTTT.

The chain recombines TRBV5-1 with TRBJ2-7, with a tentative D call TRBD2 (5 bases). Trimming cost V 0 bases and J 6 bases, with 13 bases left between them. The CDR3 covers 14 residues. The germline V gene encodes CDR1 SGHRS and CDR2 YFSETQ. CDR3 in amino acids: CASSLGHQSGEQYF. The CDR3 DNA follows: TGCGCCAGCAGCTTGGGTCATCAGAGCGGCGAGCAGTACTTC.

V and J are TRBV10-3 and TRBJ2-1, with D possibly being TRBD2 (7 bases). The V and J ends lost 6 bases and 7 bases respectively, with 25 bases between them. The V gene's germline CDR1 is ENHRY and CDR2 SYGVKD. The length of the CDR3 is 17 residues. Here the CDR3 DNA reads TGTGCCATCAGCCATCCTCCAGGGGAGGGCCTAGGGAATGAGCAGTTCTTC. This sequence encodes CAISHPPGEGLGNEQFF.

The V and J genes are TRBV9 and TRBJ2-7, with D possibly TRBD2 on 6 matching bases. The CDR3 length is 12 residues. Germline V gene data show CDR1 as SGDLS and CDR2 as YYNGEE. The V end lost 4 bases, the J end lost 3 bases, and 8 bases lay between the germline ends. The CDR3 is CASSPRGYEQYF. CDR3 bases: TGTGCCAGCAGCCCGCGGGGCTACGAGCAGTACTTC.

A few counts support this clone. The rearrangement uses TRBV6-1 and TRBJ2-3; D may be TRBD2 (6 bases). V gave up 8 bases and J gave up 9 bases, with 18 bases separating them. CDR3 length equals 13 residues. In germline, CDR1 is MNHNS, CDR2 SASEGT. The CDR3 loop is CASGLGGASTQYF. In DNA form, the CDR3 reads TGTGCCAGCGGTCTTGGAGGGGCGTCCACGCAGTATTTT.

The CDR3, as DNA: TGTGCCAGCAGCCCTTCCCCCGGGGAGGGGGGTGGCTACACCTTC. Translation: CASSPSPGEGGGYTF. The chain is built from TRBV9 and TRBJ1-2; possibly TRBD1 for D (6 bases). CDR1 is SGDLS, CDR2 YYNGEE, per germline. V gave up 4 bases and J gave up 7 bases, with 20 bases separating them. This CDR3 contains 15 residues.

The chain couples TRBV11-2 to TRBJ1-2; D ambiguous. Germline loops: CDR1 SGHAT, CDR2 FQNNGV. The CDR3 contains 12 residues. The germline V and J ends were trimmed by 1 base and 8 bases, with 8 bases remaining between them. CDR3 protein: CASSLGLLGYTF. For the CDR3, the DNA is TGTGCCAGCAGCTTAGGTCTCCTGGGCTACACCTTC.

Here the CDR3 reads CASSPPGTGSGEQYF. CDR3 in DNA: TGTGCCAGCAGCCCTCCCGGGACAGGGTCTGGGGAGCAGTACTTC. This chain connects TRBV14 to TRBJ2-5; 9 bases match TRBD1. Germline V CDR1 and CDR2: SGHDN, FVKESK. V lost 4 bases, J lost 11 bases, and 14 bases stayed unmatched. The CDR3 has 15 residues. The complete variable domain, with remaining parts taken from reference TRBV14 and TRBJ2-5, reads EAGVTQFPSHSVIEKGQTVTLRCDPISGHDNLYWYRRVMGKEIKFLLHFVKESKQDESGMPNNRFLAERTGGTYSTLKVQPAELEDSGVYFCASSPPGTGSGEQYFGPGTRLLVL.

The chain couples TRBV18 to TRBJ1-3; D unclear. Deletions cut 2 bases from V and 0 bases from J, with 14 bases between. The CDR3 is made up of 17 amino acids. CDR1 and CDR2 from the germline V gene are KGHSH and LQKENI. In DNA form, the CDR3 reads TGTGCCAGCTCACCAATTAGCGGGCAGAACTCTGGAAACACCATATATTTT. It is translated as CASSPISGQNSGNTIYF.

This chain links TRBV5-1 with TRBJ1-3, with 8 nucleotides matching TRBD1. Germline V gene data show CDR1 as SGHRS and CDR2 as YFSETQ. Germline trimming cut 4 bases from V and 0 bases from J; bases unmatched to any gene: 9. The CDR3 runs to 17 residues. The DNA of the CDR3 is TGCGCCAGCAGCCGTTCTTCAGGGGGCAGCTCTGGAAACACCATATATTTT. Its protein product is CASSRSSGGSSGNTIYF.

This chain connects TRBV6-5 to TRBJ1-1; 7 positions agree with TRBD1. The CDR3 is 14 amino acids. CDR1 and CDR2 from the germline V gene are MNHEY and SVGAGI. With V trimmed by 6 bases and J by 4 bases, 8 bases remained unmatched. The CDR3 reads CASSSRGLGTEAFF. The CDR3, as DNA: TGTGCCAGCAGCTCGAGGGGGCTGGGCACTGAAGCTTTCTTT.

The genes are TRBV6-6 and TRBJ1-1; D possibly corresponds to TRBD1 (6 bases). Germline CDR1 reads MNHNY; CDR2 reads SVGAGI (reference sequence). Trimming removed 2 bases at V and 7 bases at J, with 20 bases between. This CDR3 has 16 amino acids. As DNA, the CDR3 is TGTGCCAGCAGTTACCCCCCGGGGGGGGCGGAGAGTGAAGCTTTCTTT. This codes for CASSYPPGGAESEAFF.

In DNA form, the CDR3 reads TGTGCCAGCAGTGCACAGGGGGCCGGAGAAAAACTGTTTTTT. Translating it yields CASSAQGAGEKLFF. The chain joins TRBV6-1 to TRBJ1-4, with TRBD1 matching over 9 bases. The germline CDR1 and CDR2 sequences are MNHNS and SASEGT. The V gene end was trimmed by 4 bases and the J gene end by 8 bases; junction bases not matched to a gene: 5. The CDR3 is made up of 14 amino acids.

The chain combines TRBV28 with TRBJ1-2; D call uncertain. This CDR3 has 14 residues. Trimming shortened V by 7 bases and J by 0 bases, and 12 bases separated the two germline ends. Germline V gene lookup returns CDR1 MDHEN and CDR2 SYDVKM. CDR3 protein: CASTTAEANYGYTF. CDR3 nucleotide sequence: TGTGCCAGCACCACGGCGGAAGCTAACTATGGCTACACCTTC.

Here the CDR3 reads CASSSGTGGVEQYF. The DNA for the CDR3 is TGTGCCAGCAGCTCCGGGACAGGGGGGGTCGAGCAGTACTTC. The chain couples TRBV7-2 to TRBJ2-7; 11 positions match TRBD1. CDR1 and CDR2 from the germline V gene are SGHTA and FQGNSA. The CDR3 extends over 14 amino acids. The V and J ends lost 4 bases and 6 bases, in that order; junction bases with no gene match: 5.

The V and J genes are TRBV30 and TRBJ2-7; tentative D call: TRBD1 (6 bases). This CDR3 has 14 amino acids. V was trimmed by 4 bases and J by 4 bases, leaving 17 bases between them. The germline CDR1 and CDR2 sequences are GTSNPN and SVGIG (reference sequence). Here the CDR3 DNA reads TGTGCCTGGAATTCTAAGCCCGGACAGTACGAGCAGTACTTC. Translation gives CAWNSKPGQYEQYF.

The chain carries TRBV6-5 and TRBJ2-1; 7 nucleotides line up with TRBD2. CDR1 and CDR2 (germline): MNHEY, SVGAGI. J was trimmed by 0 bases and V by 6 bases; bases with no gene match: 5. The CDR3 totals 15 residues. CDR3 coding DNA: TGTGCCAGCAGCCGAGGGGAGGGCTCCTACAATGAGCAGTTCTTC. It translates to CASSRGEGSYNEQFF.

V and J are TRBV2 and TRBJ2-3; 10 bases line up with TRBD1. The CDR3 contains 13 residues. The germline CDR1 and CDR2 sequences are SNHLY and FYNNEI. The trim removed 11 bases at V and 3 bases at J, leaving 5 bases unmatched. The DNA for the CDR3 is TGTGCCTGCGACAGGGGGCGGACAGATACGCAGTATTTT. Encoded protein: CACDRGRTDTQYF.

The chain employs TRBV2 and TRBJ1-1; D unclear. The V and J ends lost 6 bases and 1 base respectively, with 6 bases between them. In germline, CDR1 is SNHLY, CDR2 FYNNEI. This CDR3 is 12 amino acids long. CDR3 in DNA: TGTGCCAGCAGGCGGTCGAACACTGAAGCTTTCTTT. Its protein is CASRRSNTEAFF.

The chain links TRBV5-1 to TRBJ1-1; TRBD1 matches at 10 bases. Germline V lookup: CDR1 SGHRS, CDR2 YFSETQ. The CDR3 runs 12 residues. After removal of 7 bases from V and 7 bases from J, the junction contained 4 bases not matched to a gene. CDR3 sequence (DNA): TGCGCCAGCCAGGGACAGGGGTTTGAAGCTTTCTTT. Encoded protein: CASQGQGFEAFF.

This rearrangement joins TRBV5-4 to TRBJ2-1; 10 bases align to TRBD2. The germline CDR1 and CDR2 sequences are SGHNT and YYREEE (reference sequence). The trim removed 5 bases at V and 7 bases at J, leaving 9 bases unmatched. The CDR3 length is 15 residues. The CDR3 DNA sequence: TGTGCCAGCAGTCCGGAGAGGACTAGCGGTAATGAGCAGTTCTTC. The encoded protein is CASSPERTSGNEQFF.

V and J are TRBV19 and TRBJ2-1; TRBD2 matches 12 bases. The germline gives CDR1 LNHDA, CDR2 SQIVND (reference sequence). J gave up 8 bases and V 5 bases, and 7 bases lay outside the gene matches. The length of the CDR3 is 15 residues. CDR3: CASSVPSGRADEQFF. CDR3 DNA: TGTGCCAGTAGTGTCCCTAGCGGGAGGGCCGATGAGCAGTTCTTC.

The chain employs TRBV11-2 and TRBJ2-7, with 7 bases identical to TRBD2. This CDR3 is built from 14 residues. Germline CDR1 and CDR2: SGHAT and FQNNGV. V dropped 5 bases and J dropped 3; count of bases not matched to a gene: 7. In DNA, the CDR3 is TGTGCCAGCAGCGCCCTAGCGGAGGGCTACGAGCAGTACTTC. Residues: CASSALAEGYEQYF.

The chain joins TRBV18 to TRBJ2-1, with 9 positions matching TRBD2. Germline V gene lookup returns CDR1 KGHSH and CDR2 LQKENI. This CDR3 is built from 15 residues. V lost 4 bases, J lost 2 bases, and 3 bases stayed unmatched. This CDR3 is CASSLAGAAYNEQFF. The CDR3 region has the DNA TGTGCCAGCTCACTAGCGGGAGCCGCCTACAATGAGCAGTTCTTC.

This chain uses TRBV5-6 with TRBJ2-7; TRBD1 matches 10 bases. This CDR3 has 14 amino acids. Trimming removed 5 bases from V and 5 bases from J; junction bases left unmatched: 7. Germline V lookup: CDR1 SGHDT, CDR2 YYEEEE. The CDR3, as DNA: TGTGCCAGCAGTGACAGGGGGCGCCCAGACGAGCAGTACTTC. It specifies CASSDRGRPDEQYF.

The V and J genes are TRBV2 and TRBJ1-1, with 10 nucleotides matching TRBD1. Trimming at V came to 9 bases and at J to 7 bases, leaving 5 bases not matched to a gene. CDR1 and CDR2 from the germline V gene are SNHLY and FYNNEI. This CDR3 is 12 amino acids long. The CDR3 loop reads CARGQGLGEAFF. The CDR3 region has the DNA TGTGCCAGGGGACAGGGGCTGGGTGAAGCTTTCTTT. The variable domain in full, completed from reference TRBV2 and TRBJ1-1, reads EPEVTQTPSHQVTQMGQEVILRCVPISNHLYFYWYRQILGQKVEFLVSFYNNEISEKSEIFDDQFSVERPDGSNFTLKIRSTKLEDSAMYFCARGQGLGEAFFGQGTRLTVV.

The chain has TRBV10-3 and TRBJ1-2; D call uncertain. The length of the CDR3 is 14 residues. Germline CDR1 reads ENHRY; CDR2 reads SYGVKD. Trimming shortened V by 0 bases and J by 4 bases, and 9 bases separated the two germline ends. The chain's CDR3 is CAISESPAGYGYTF. The CDR3 DNA is TGTGCCATCAGTGAGTCCCCGGCGGGCTATGGCTACACCTTC.

Note on this clone: Compared with germline, one end of the junction differs, possibly owing to a read error. This chain uses TRBV28 with TRBJ2-5; D may be TRBD1 (6 bases). Germline assignment: CDR1 MDHEN and CDR2 SYDVKM. This CDR3 is 15 amino acids long. CDR3 sequence reads: CASSLSGQIQEPQYF. In DNA form, the CDR3 reads TGTGCCAGCAGTTTAAGCGGACAGATACAAGAGCCCCAGTACTTC.

DNA for the CDR3: TGTGCCAGCAGTTTGGCAGGGGCCAAGAATACCCAGTACTTC. It translates to CASSLAGAKNTQYF. V usage is TRBV28 and J usage is TRBJ2-5, with a weak D call TRBD1 (6 bases). This CDR3 region has 14 residues. Germline V gives CDR1 MDHEN, CDR2 SYDVKM. Between the trimmed V and J ends, which lost 3 bases and 8 bases, there was a span of 16 bases.

V usage is TRBV29-1 and J usage is TRBJ2-7; tentative D call: TRBD1 (5 bases). The CDR3 is 12 residues long. The germline V gene has CDR1 SQVTM and CDR2 ANQGSEA. Trimming pared 4 bases from V and 1 base from J, leaving 8 bases between. CDR3 amino acids: CSVGQPSYEQYF. The CDR3 DNA reads as TGCAGCGTTGGACAGCCGTCCTACGAGCAGTACTTC.